Listed below are T cell receptor beta chains from one sample, sequenced in a study of blood T cell repertoires in COVID-19. This table comes from immunoSEQ multiplex PCR, and its TCRdb copy is limited to in-frame clones, with some not included. The sample lists a few hundred thousand clones; 75% to 90% were seen once. Sequenced: PBMCs or T cells enriched from blood (not recorded which). The source of these receptors is a man aged 35-49 years who had recovered from COVID-19. The CDR3 runs from the conserved cysteine through the conserved F or W. D genes are given only for firm matches. Only some rows state a clone size, as once, few, many or a class for expanded clones.

d_gene: TRBD1
v_gene: TRBV7-2
abundance: -
j_gene: TRBJ2-7
CDR3nt: TGTGCCAGCAGCAGGACAGGGGGAAAATTCTACGAGCAGTACTTC
CDR3aa: CASSRTGGKFYEQYF

d_gene: -
v_gene: TRBV6-1
abundance: once
j_gene: TRBJ2-7
CDR3nt: TGTGCCAGCAGTGAGGGGGGGACAGGCGTCTACGAGCAGTACTTC
CDR3aa: CASSEGGTGVYEQYF

d_gene: -
v_gene: TRBV6-1
abundance: -
j_gene: TRBJ2-7
CDR3nt: TGTGCCAGCAGTGAAAGGCTAACCGACGGGACTTACGCCTACGAGCAGTACTTC
CDR3aa: CASSERLTDGTYAYEQYF

d_gene: -
v_gene: TRBV23-1
abundance: -
j_gene: TRBJ2-7
CDR3nt: TGCGCCAGCAGTCAATCTCAGGACTGGAACCGGTACGAGCAGTACTTC
CDR3aa: CASSQSQDWNRYEQYF

d_gene: -
v_gene: TRBV28
abundance: -
j_gene: TRBJ1-2
CDR3nt: TGTGCCAGCAGTTCGGGATTACAAGGTTATGGCTACACCTTC
CDR3aa: CASSSGLQGYGYTF

d_gene: -
v_gene: TRBV10-3
abundance: -
j_gene: TRBJ2-7
CDR3nt: TGTGCCGGGAGTTCCGAGGACGAGCAGTACTTC
CDR3aa: CAGSSEDEQYF

d_gene: -
v_gene: TRBV28
abundance: -
j_gene: TRBJ2-5
CDR3nt: TGTGCCAGCAGTCCTCCGGACTACCAAGAGACCCAGTACTTC
CDR3aa: CASSPPDYQETQYF

d_gene: TRBD1
v_gene: TRBV7-9
abundance: -
j_gene: TRBJ2-2
CDR3nt: TGTGCCAGCAGCTTACCCGGACAGGGTGACACCGGGGAGCTGTTTTTT
CDR3aa: CASSLPGQGDTGELFF

d_gene: -
v_gene: TRBV3-1/TRBV3-2
abundance: once
j_gene: TRBJ1-2
CDR3nt: TGTGCCAGCAGCCAAGAGTTCGGAGGCGGCTACACCTTC
CDR3aa: CASSQEFGGGYTF

d_gene: -
v_gene: TRBV7-9
abundance: -
j_gene: TRBJ1-1
CDR3nt: TGTGCCAGCAGCCCCTCGGGGTCTTTTGAAGCTTTCTTT
CDR3aa: CASSPSGSFEAFF

d_gene: TRBD1
v_gene: TRBV18
abundance: -
j_gene: TRBJ1-5
CDR3nt: TGTGCCAGCTCAGCGGCCGGGACAGGGAACAATCAGCCCCAGCATTTT
CDR3aa: CASSAAGTGNNQPQHF

d_gene: -
v_gene: TRBV24-1
abundance: -
j_gene: TRBJ1-2
CDR3nt: TGTGCCACCAGTTCAGGGCTTAACTATGGCTACACCTTC
CDR3aa: CATSSGLNYGYTF

d_gene: TRBD1
v_gene: TRBV24-1
abundance: -
j_gene: TRBJ2-3
CDR3nt: TGTGCCACCCGTAAGGGGGCTCGTACAGATACGCAGTATTTT
CDR3aa: CATRKGARTDTQYF

d_gene: -
v_gene: TRBV29-1
abundance: -
j_gene: TRBJ1-5
CDR3nt: TGCAGCGTTGAGACCCGGGTTGGTCAGCCCCAGCATTTT
CDR3aa: CSVETRVGQPQHF

d_gene: TRBD2
v_gene: TRBV28
abundance: -
j_gene: TRBJ2-1
CDR3nt: TGTGCCAGCGTTGCGGGAGGGGGCAGGCATGAGCAGTTCTTC
CDR3aa: CASVAGGGRHEQFF

d_gene: -
v_gene: TRBV13
abundance: -
j_gene: TRBJ1-5
CDR3nt: TGTGCCAGCAGCTTGGGAGGGGAACAGCCCCAGCATTTT
CDR3aa: CASSLGGEQPQHF

d_gene: -
v_gene: TRBV6-2/TRBV6-3
abundance: -
j_gene: TRBJ1-2
CDR3nt: TGTGCCAGCAGCAACCCCGGAGGAAACTATGGCTACACCTTC
CDR3aa: CASSNPGGNYGYTF

d_gene: TRBD1
v_gene: TRBV5-1
abundance: -
j_gene: TRBJ2-5
CDR3nt: TGCGCCAGCAGCCAAACAGGGGGCACAGAGACCCAGTACTTC
CDR3aa: CASSQTGGTETQYF

d_gene: TRBD2
v_gene: TRBV6-5
abundance: -
j_gene: TRBJ2-5
CDR3nt: TGTGCCAGCAGTTACGGACTAGCTTTAGGGGAGACCCAGTACTTC
CDR3aa: CASSYGLALGETQYF

d_gene: -
v_gene: TRBV7-9
abundance: -
j_gene: TRBJ1-2
CDR3nt: TGTGCCAGCAGCCCCGCGGACAGTCAAGGCTACACCTTC
CDR3aa: CASSPADSQGYTF

d_gene: -
v_gene: TRBV29-1
abundance: -
j_gene: TRBJ2-3
CDR3nt: TGCAGCGTTATGCCCAGGGTCTCCAGAGACACAGATACGCAGTATTTT
CDR3aa: CSVMPRVSRDTDTQYF

d_gene: -
v_gene: TRBV30
abundance: -
j_gene: TRBJ1-2
CDR3nt: TGTGCCTCCCAGCGGGTAATTGGTTATGGCTACACCTTC
CDR3aa: CASQRVIGYGYTF

d_gene: -
v_gene: TRBV15
abundance: once
j_gene: TRBJ2-1
CDR3nt: TGTGCCACCAGCAGAGATGAGGGGGAGCGCAATGAGCAGTTCTTC
CDR3aa: CATSRDEGERNEQFF

d_gene: TRBD1
v_gene: TRBV7-9
abundance: -
j_gene: TRBJ1-5
CDR3nt: TGTGCCAGCAGCTCCGGGACAGACAATCAGCCCCAGCATTTT
CDR3aa: CASSSGTDNQPQHF

d_gene: TRBD1
v_gene: TRBV30
abundance: few
j_gene: TRBJ1-4
CDR3nt: TGTGCCTGGAAGACAGGGCTGAATGAAAAACTGTTTTTT
CDR3aa: CAWKTGLNEKLFF

d_gene: TRBD1
v_gene: TRBV28
abundance: -
j_gene: TRBJ2-5
CDR3nt: TGTGCCAGCAGTCCGTCCGGGACAGAGAAAGAGACCCAGTACTTC
CDR3aa: CASSPSGTEKETQYF

d_gene: TRBD2
v_gene: TRBV15
abundance: -
j_gene: TRBJ2-1
CDR3nt: TGTGCCACCAGCGGAACGACTAGCGGGAGGTTTGATGAGCAGTTCTTC
CDR3aa: CATSGTTSGRFDEQFF

d_gene: TRBD1
v_gene: TRBV5-1
abundance: -
j_gene: TRBJ2-5
CDR3nt: TGCGCCAGCAGCACCGGACAGGATCGGGAGACCCAGTACTTC
CDR3aa: CASSTGQDRETQYF

d_gene: TRBD1
v_gene: TRBV6-2/TRBV6-3
abundance: -
j_gene: TRBJ2-4
CDR3nt: TGTGCCAGCAGTTCCCTCCGGGACAGGGGACCTCTGGGCGTCATTCAGTACTTC
CDR3aa: CASSSLRDRGPLGVIQYF

d_gene: TRBD2
v_gene: TRBV7-3
abundance: -
j_gene: TRBJ2-2
CDR3nt: TGTGCCAGCAGCTTTTTCGGACTAGCGGCGGGTGGGGAGCTGTTTTTT
CDR3aa: CASSFFGLAAGGELFF

d_gene: TRBD2
v_gene: TRBV2
abundance: -
j_gene: TRBJ2-1
CDR3nt: TGTGCCAGCAGAAACCTAGCGGGATCAGGGGTATCCTACAATGAGCAGTTCTTC
CDR3aa: CASRNLAGSGVSYNEQFF

d_gene: -
v_gene: TRBV4-3
abundance: -
j_gene: TRBJ2-2
CDR3nt: TGCGCCAGCAGCCCCGGGGAACTGATCGGGGAGCTGTTTTTT
CDR3aa: CASSPGELIGELFF

d_gene: -
v_gene: TRBV10-3
abundance: once
j_gene: TRBJ2-5
CDR3nt: TGTGCCATCAGTGAGTCGTTAGAAGAGACCCAGTACTTC
CDR3aa: CAISESLEETQYF

d_gene: -
v_gene: TRBV28
abundance: -
j_gene: TRBJ1-1
CDR3nt: TGTGCCAGCAGTTTTAGGGAGGGGGTCGGTACTGAAGCTTTCTTT
CDR3aa: CASSFREGVGTEAFF

d_gene: TRBD2
v_gene: TRBV30
abundance: -
j_gene: TRBJ2-1
CDR3nt: TGTGCCTGGAGAGGCGGCGGGAGGGCCGCTGAGCAGTTCTTC
CDR3aa: CAWRGGGRAAEQFF

d_gene: TRBD1
v_gene: TRBV30
abundance: few
j_gene: TRBJ1-2
CDR3nt: TGTGCCTGGAGGGCGCAGGGGGGTGGCTACACCTTC
CDR3aa: CAWRAQGGGYTF

d_gene: -
v_gene: TRBV15
abundance: once
j_gene: TRBJ1-2
CDR3nt: TGTGCCACCAGCAGACAGGGTTATGGCTACACCTTC
CDR3aa: CATSRQGYGYTF

d_gene: TRBD2
v_gene: TRBV3-1/TRBV3-2
abundance: -
j_gene: TRBJ2-5
CDR3nt: TGTGCCAGCAGCCAAGTGTGGGGACCCGGGGGGGCTGAGACCCAGTACTTC
CDR3aa: CASSQVWGPGGAETQYF

d_gene: TRBD1
v_gene: TRBV11-2
abundance: -
j_gene: TRBJ2-5
CDR3nt: TGTGCCAGCAGCTTTTCAGGGGGCCCCCAAGAGACCCAGTACTTC
CDR3aa: CASSFSGGPQETQYF

d_gene: TRBD2
v_gene: TRBV2
abundance: -
j_gene: TRBJ2-1
CDR3nt: TGTGCCAGCAGTTTCCTAGCGGGAGGCTTTGAGCAGTTCTTC
CDR3aa: CASSFLAGGFEQFF

d_gene: TRBD2
v_gene: TRBV27
abundance: -
j_gene: TRBJ2-7
CDR3nt: TGTGCCAGCAGACAGGGACTAGCGAGCTCCTACGAGCAGTACTTC
CDR3aa: CASRQGLASSYEQYF

d_gene: -
v_gene: TRBV29-1
abundance: -
j_gene: TRBJ1-6
CDR3nt: TGCAGCGTCCAATGGGGGGATAATTCACCCCTCCACTTT
CDR3aa: CSVQWGDNSPLHF

d_gene: -
v_gene: TRBV9
abundance: -
j_gene: TRBJ1-3
CDR3nt: TGTGCCAGCAGCGTCGAGGAGGGTAACTCTGGAAACACCATATATTTT
CDR3aa: CASSVEEGNSGNTIYF

d_gene: -
v_gene: TRBV7-9
abundance: -
j_gene: TRBJ2-1
CDR3nt: TGTGCCAGCAGACTGGGACTCTACTACAATGAGCAGTTCTTC
CDR3aa: CASRLGLYYNEQFF

d_gene: -
v_gene: TRBV7-6
abundance: -
j_gene: TRBJ2-1
CDR3nt: TGTGCCAGCAGCTTAATTCGGGAGAATGAGCAGTTCTTC
CDR3aa: CASSLIRENEQFF

d_gene: -
v_gene: TRBV9
abundance: -
j_gene: TRBJ2-2
CDR3nt: TGTGCCAGCAGCGTCCCTTGGGCTGGCGGGGAGCTGTTTTTT
CDR3aa: CASSVPWAGGELFF

d_gene: TRBD1
v_gene: TRBV7-2
abundance: -
j_gene: TRBJ2-7
CDR3nt: TGTGCCAGCAGGCCGGGGACAGGGCTCTACGAGCAGTACTTC
CDR3aa: CASRPGTGLYEQYF

d_gene: TRBD2
v_gene: TRBV19
abundance: -
j_gene: TRBJ2-5
CDR3nt: TGTGCCAGTAGGGTTACTAGCGGGAGAGCAGAGACCCAGTACTTC
CDR3aa: CASRVTSGRAETQYF

d_gene: TRBD2
v_gene: TRBV7-3
abundance: -
j_gene: TRBJ2-1
CDR3nt: TGTGCCAGCAGCCCGGGACTAGCGGGATTCAGTGAGCAGTTCTTC
CDR3aa: CASSPGLAGFSEQFF

d_gene: TRBD1
v_gene: TRBV28
abundance: -
j_gene: TRBJ2-2
CDR3nt: TGTGCCAGCAGTCCTCGGACAGGGGGTCGGGGCGGGGAGCTGTTTTTT
CDR3aa: CASSPRTGGRGGELFF

d_gene: TRBD1
v_gene: TRBV28
abundance: -
j_gene: TRBJ1-2
CDR3nt: TGTGCCAGCAGTTTAAACAGGGGGATACTCGACGACTATGGCTACACCTTC
CDR3aa: CASSLNRGILDDYGYTF

d_gene: TRBD2
v_gene: TRBV28
abundance: -
j_gene: TRBJ2-1
CDR3nt: TGTGCCAGCAGTTCCCCGCTCCGAGCGGGAGTATGGTATGAGCAGTTCTTC
CDR3aa: CASSSPLRAGVWYEQFF

d_gene: -
v_gene: TRBV14
abundance: once
j_gene: TRBJ1-4
CDR3nt: TGTGCCAGCAGCCGAAACCGGGGGGCGGATGAAAAACTGTTTTTT
CDR3aa: CASSRNRGADEKLFF

d_gene: TRBD2
v_gene: TRBV19
abundance: -
j_gene: TRBJ2-1
CDR3nt: TGTGCCAGTAGCCAACTAGCGGGAGCGGGGAATGAGCAGTTCTTC
CDR3aa: CASSQLAGAGNEQFF

d_gene: TRBD1
v_gene: TRBV7-8
abundance: -
j_gene: TRBJ2-1
CDR3nt: TGTGCCAGCAGCCGACAGGGGGCGATCGTTGATGAGCAGTTCTTC
CDR3aa: CASSRQGAIVDEQFF

d_gene: TRBD1
v_gene: TRBV27
abundance: -
j_gene: TRBJ1-5
CDR3nt: TGTGCCAGCTCTAGGGGGACAGGGAGCAATCAGCCCCAGCATTTT
CDR3aa: CASSRGTGSNQPQHF

d_gene: TRBD1
v_gene: TRBV7-9
abundance: -
j_gene: TRBJ1-2
CDR3nt: TGTGCCAGCAGCTCACAGGGGGCTCAGTATGGCTACACCTTC
CDR3aa: CASSSQGAQYGYTF

d_gene: TRBD1
v_gene: TRBV11-2
abundance: -
j_gene: TRBJ2-7
CDR3nt: TGTGCCAGCAGCTTAGCCCTGGACAGGGGGGAGCAGTACTTC
CDR3aa: CASSLALDRGEQYF

d_gene: TRBD2
v_gene: TRBV9
abundance: -
j_gene: TRBJ2-2
CDR3nt: TGTGCCAGCAGTCTGATTAGCGGGAGGGCCGCCGGGGAGCTGTTTTTT
CDR3aa: CASSLISGRAAGELFF